This is a list of T cell receptor beta chains from one sample in a study of OX40 agonist ivuxolimab in advanced cancers. TCRdb's copy holds only in-frame clones and misses some; the assay was immunoSEQ multiplex PCR. The sample includes around 80,000 clones, around 86% of them seen just once. This sample comprised CD4+ or CD8+ T cells sorted from blood, obtained in a trial of the OX40 agonist ivuxolimab. The receptors come from an adult with an advanced solid tumor such as melanoma, head and neck, liver or kidney cancer. Both conserved end residues are part of each CDR3. The D gene is left open where the match is weak. A clone size is listed for some rows: how often the clone was seen (once, few, many), or a class if it is expanded.

11	TRBV20-1	TRBD1	-	TRBJ2-3	CSARDLRTGTF	TGCAGTGCTAGAGATCTCCGGACAGGGACTTTT
15	TRBV4-3	-	-	TRBJ2-5	CASSQDQGGAETQYF	TGCGCCAGCAGCCAAGATCAAGGAGGGGCGGAGACCCAGTACTTC
13	TRBV5-4	-	-	TRBJ1-2	CASSLAGAEGYTF	TGTGCCAGCAGCTTGGCCGGCGCGGAAGGCTACACCTTC
13	TRBV18	-	-	TRBJ2-1	CASSPSLHGEQFF	TGTGCCAGCTCACCAAGTCTGCATGGTGAGCAGTTCTTC
12	TRBV28	-	once	TRBJ1-1	CASSITQGQAFF	TGTGCCAGCAGTATTACCCAGGGTCAAGCTTTCTTT
14	TRBV7-9	-	-	TRBJ2-5	CASSLVGRGETQYF	TGTGCCAGCAGCTTAGTTGGCAGGGGAGAGACCCAGTACTTC
19	TRBV30	-	-	TRBJ1-6	CAWSVVRGALGPYNSPLHF	TGTGCCTGGAGTGTTGTTCGAGGGGCCCTGGGTCCCTATAATTCACCCCTCCACTTT
13	TRBV7-8	-	-	TRBJ1-3	CASSGGQGNTIYF	TGTGCCAGCAGTGGAGGGCAAGGAAACACCATATATTTT
14	TRBV4-3	TRBD2	-	TRBJ2-3	CASSRTSITDTQYF	TGCGCCAGCAGCCGGACTAGCATCACAGATACGCAGTATTTT
15	TRBV5-1	TRBD1	few	TRBJ1-6	CASSPTGTGNSPLHF	TGCGCCAGCAGCCCCACCGGGACAGGGAATTCACCCCTCCACTTT
15	TRBV6-1	-	-	TRBJ2-2	CASKMRAGNTGELFF	TGTGCCAGCAAGATGCGCGCAGGAAACACCGGGGAGCTGTTTTTT
13	TRBV2	-	-	TRBJ2-5	CASSESTRGTQYF	TGTGCCAGCAGTGAATCGACCAGGGGGACCCAGTACTTC
13	TRBV9	-	-	TRBJ1-3	CASSIDSGNTIYF	TGTGCCAGCAGCATTGACAGCGGAAACACCATATATTTT
15	TRBV6-5	-	-	TRBJ2-7	CASSYESRQGNEQYF	TGTGCCAGCAGTTACGAAAGTCGGCAGGGAAACGAGCAGTACTTC
16	TRBV7-6	TRBD2	-	TRBJ2-2	CASSLGSGSGTGELFF	TGTGCCAGCAGCTTAGGAAGCGGGAGCGGGACCGGGGAGCTGTTTTTT
13	TRBV5-1	TRBD1	-	TRBJ2-2	CASGQGYTGELFF	TGCGCGAGCGGACAGGGATACACCGGGGAGCTGTTTTTT
14	TRBV30	-	few	TRBJ2-2	CACPGHLNTGELFF	TGTGCCTGCCCTGGGCACCTGAACACCGGGGAGCTGTTTTTT
14	TRBV10-1	-	-	TRBJ2-7	CASSEQGTSYEQYF	TGCGCCAGCAGTGAGCAGGGGACGTCCTACGAGCAGTACTTC
13	TRBV19	-	-	TRBJ1-2	CASSMTGNYGYTF	TGTGCCAGTAGTATGACAGGCAACTATGGCTACACCTTC
15	TRBV12-5	TRBD2	once	TRBJ2-1	CASGLGGSPYNEQFF	TGTGCTAGTGGTTTAGGCGGGAGCCCCTACAATGAGCAGTTCTTC
15	TRBV9	-	-	TRBJ1-2	CASSVDSGQNYGYTF	TGTGCCAGCAGCGTTGACAGCGGTCAGAACTATGGCTACACCTTC
15	TRBV7-2	TRBD1	-	TRBJ1-2	CASSLVGDRGRSYTF	TGTGCCAGCAGCTTAGTCGGGGACAGGGGGCGTAGCTACACCTTC
14	TRBV7-6	TRBD2	-	TRBJ2-5	CASSFTGGRETQYF	TGTGCCAGCAGCTTCACGGGGGGTCGTGAGACCCAGTACTTC
12	TRBV6-6	-	-	TRBJ1-1	CASSQWNTEAFF	TGTGCCAGCAGCCAATGGAACACTGAAGCTTTCTTT
14	TRBV5-1	-	-	TRBJ1-4	CASSLGGLDEKLFF	TGCGCCAGCAGCTTGGGCGGCTTGGATGAAAAACTGTTTTTT
11	TRBV7-2	-	-	TRBJ2-7	CASSLNYEQYF	TGTGCCAGCAGTCTTAACTACGAGCAGTACTTC
13	TRBV6-1	TRBD2	-	TRBJ2-5	CASRASGQETQYF	TGTGCCAGCAGAGCTAGCGGACAAGAGACCCAGTACTTC
19	TRBV28	-	-	TRBJ1-2	CASSLAGGQYGGTSGGYTF	TGTGCCAGCAGTTTAGCCGGGGGCCAATACGGGGGCACTTCCGGAGGCTACACCTTC
13	TRBV6-1	TRBD1	medium-sized	TRBJ1-2	CASPGQNLEGYTF	TGTGCCAGCCCGGGACAGAACCTCGAGGGCTACACCTTC
16	TRBV7-2	TRBD1	-	TRBJ1-2	CASSGYGGQGARGYTF	TGTGCCAGCAGCGGCTATGGGGGACAGGGGGCGCGGGGCTACACCTTC
16	TRBV15	-	once	TRBJ1-5	CATSTLGAYSNQPQHF	TGTGCCACCAGCACGCTGGGGGCATATAGCAATCAGCCCCAGCATTTT